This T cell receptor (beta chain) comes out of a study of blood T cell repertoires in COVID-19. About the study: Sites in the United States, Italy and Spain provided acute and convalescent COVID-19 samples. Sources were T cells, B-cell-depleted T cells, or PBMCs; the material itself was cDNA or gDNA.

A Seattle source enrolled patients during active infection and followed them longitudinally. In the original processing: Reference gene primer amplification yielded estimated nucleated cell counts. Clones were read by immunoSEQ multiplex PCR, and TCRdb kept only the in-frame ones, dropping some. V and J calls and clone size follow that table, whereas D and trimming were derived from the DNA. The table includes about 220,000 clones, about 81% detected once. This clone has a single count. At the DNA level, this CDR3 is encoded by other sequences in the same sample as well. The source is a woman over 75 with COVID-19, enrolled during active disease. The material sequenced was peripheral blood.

For the CDR3, the DNA is TGTGCCAGCTCACCGGCAGGGGGTTACGAGCAGTACTTC. It specifies CASSPAGGYEQYF. The chain has TRBV18 and TRBJ2-7; TRBD1 matches at 7 bases. J gave up 4 bases and V 3 bases, and 3 bases lay outside the gene matches. The germline V gene encodes CDR1 KGHSH and CDR2 LQKENI. The CDR3 is 13 residues long.